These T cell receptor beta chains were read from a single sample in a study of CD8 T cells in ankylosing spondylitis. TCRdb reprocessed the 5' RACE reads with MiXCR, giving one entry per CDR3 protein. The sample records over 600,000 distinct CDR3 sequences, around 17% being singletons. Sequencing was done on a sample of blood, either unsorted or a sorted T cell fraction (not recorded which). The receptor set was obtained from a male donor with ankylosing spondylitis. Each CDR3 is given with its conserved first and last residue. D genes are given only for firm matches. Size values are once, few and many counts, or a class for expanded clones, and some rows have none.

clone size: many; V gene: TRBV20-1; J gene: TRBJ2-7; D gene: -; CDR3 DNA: TGCAGTGCTAGAGATGGGGGGACCCTCTCCTACGAGCAGTACTTC; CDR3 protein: CSARDGGTLSYEQYF
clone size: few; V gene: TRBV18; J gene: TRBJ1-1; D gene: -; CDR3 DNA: TGTGCCAGCTCACCGACCGACCCGGTGGCTTTCTTT; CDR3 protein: CASSPTDPVAFF
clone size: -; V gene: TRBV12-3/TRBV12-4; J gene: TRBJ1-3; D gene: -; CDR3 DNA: TGTGCCAGCAGTTTTGTCAGAAGTGGAAACACCATATATTTT; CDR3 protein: CASSFVRSGNTIYF
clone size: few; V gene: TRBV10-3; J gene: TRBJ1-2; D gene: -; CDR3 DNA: TGTGCCACCATTGGCCCCGAACAGGAACCTTATGGCTACACCTTC; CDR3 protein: CATIGPEQEPYGYTF
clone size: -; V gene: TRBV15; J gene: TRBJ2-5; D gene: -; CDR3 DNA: TGTGCCACCAGCAGAGATCCCGGGGAGAGTCGGACCCAGTACTTC; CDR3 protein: CATSRDPGESRTQYF
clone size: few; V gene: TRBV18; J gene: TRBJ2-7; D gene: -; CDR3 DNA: TGTGCCAGCTCACCATCGAAAGACGAGCAGTACTTC; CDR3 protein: CASSPSKDEQYF
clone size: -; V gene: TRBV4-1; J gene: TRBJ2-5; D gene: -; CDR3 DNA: TGCGCCAGCAGCCAAGATATAACCCAAGAGACCCAGTACTTC; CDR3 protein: CASSQDITQETQYF
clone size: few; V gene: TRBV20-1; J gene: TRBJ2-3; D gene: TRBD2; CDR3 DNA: TGCAGTGCTTTAGCGGGAGACGATACGCAGTATTTT; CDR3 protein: CSALAGDDTQYF
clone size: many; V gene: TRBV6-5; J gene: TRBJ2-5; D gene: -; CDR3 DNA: TGTGCCAGCAGTTACGGGACGCCAATAGGGCGCGGGGAGACCCAGTACTTC; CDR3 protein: CASSYGTPIGRGETQYF
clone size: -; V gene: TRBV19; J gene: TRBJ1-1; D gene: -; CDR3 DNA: TGTGCCAGTAGTTCCCGCAGGGAGAACACTGAAGCTTTCTTT; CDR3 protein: CASSSRRENTEAFF
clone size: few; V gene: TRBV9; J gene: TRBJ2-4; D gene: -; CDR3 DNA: TGTGCCAGCGGCCAGGGAGACATTCAGTACTTC; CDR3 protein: CASGQGDIQYF
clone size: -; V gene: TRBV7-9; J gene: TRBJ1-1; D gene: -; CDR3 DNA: TGTGCCAGCAGCCCGGCCGGACCAGAAGCTTTCTTT; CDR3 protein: CASSPAGPEAFF
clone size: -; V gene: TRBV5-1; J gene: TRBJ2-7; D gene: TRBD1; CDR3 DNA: TGCGCCAGCAGCTTGACAGGGGATGTGCTTGACGAGCAGTACTTC; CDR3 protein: CASSLTGDVLDEQYF
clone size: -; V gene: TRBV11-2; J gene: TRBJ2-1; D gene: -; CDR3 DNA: TGTGCCAGCAGCTCACTAGCTTCGGCTGAGCAGTTCTTC; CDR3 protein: CASSSLASAEQFF
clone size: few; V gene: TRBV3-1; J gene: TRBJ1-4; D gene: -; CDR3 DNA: TGTGCCAGCAGCCAAGATTGGGGGCCTGAAAAACTGTTTTTT; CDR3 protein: CASSQDWGPEKLFF
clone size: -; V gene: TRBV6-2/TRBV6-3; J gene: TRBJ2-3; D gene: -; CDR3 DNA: TGTGCCAGCAGTTACTACCGGTTGGTACAATACACAGATACGCAGTATTTT; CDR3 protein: CASSYYRLVQYTDTQYF
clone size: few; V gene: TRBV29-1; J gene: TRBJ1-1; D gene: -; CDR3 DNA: TGCAGCGTTGAAGATAGTGGGGGTGTGGGCACTGAAGCTTTCTTT; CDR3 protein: CSVEDSGGVGTEAFF
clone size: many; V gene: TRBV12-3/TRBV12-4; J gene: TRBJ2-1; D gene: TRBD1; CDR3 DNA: TGTGCCAGCCTAGGGACCCAGGGGGCTGAGTACAATGAGCAGTTCTTC; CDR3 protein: CASLGTQGAEYNEQFF
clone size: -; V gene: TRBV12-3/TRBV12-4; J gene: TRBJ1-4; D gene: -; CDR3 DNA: TGTGCCAGCAGTTTGTTCGGTACAGCTGCAACTAATGAAAAACTGTTTTTT; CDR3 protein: CASSLFGTAATNEKLFF
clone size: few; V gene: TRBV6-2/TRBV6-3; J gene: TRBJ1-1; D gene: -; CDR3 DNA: TGTGCCAGCAGTTTTGCTGGTTGGACAGCGAAACTGAACACTGAAGCTTTCTTT; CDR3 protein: CASSFAGWTAKLNTEAFF
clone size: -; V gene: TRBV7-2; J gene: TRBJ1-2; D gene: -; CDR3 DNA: TGTGCCAGCAGCTTCGGCCTCGGTTATGGCTACACCTTC; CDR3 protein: CASSFGLGYGYTF
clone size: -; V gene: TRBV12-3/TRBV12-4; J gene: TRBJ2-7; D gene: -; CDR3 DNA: TGTGCCAGCACCAATTCGGGGAGGTTCCCCTACGAGCAGTACTTC; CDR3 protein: CASTNSGRFPYEQYF
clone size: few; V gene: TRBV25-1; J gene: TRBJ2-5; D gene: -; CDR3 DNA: TGTGCCAGCAGGGAAGAGACCCAGTACTTC; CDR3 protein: CASREETQYF
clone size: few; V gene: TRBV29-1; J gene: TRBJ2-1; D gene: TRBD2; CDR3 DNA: TGCAGCGTTGAATTCAGCCTAGCGGGAGGCTCCTACAATGAGCAGTTCTTC; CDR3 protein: CSVEFSLAGGSYNEQFF
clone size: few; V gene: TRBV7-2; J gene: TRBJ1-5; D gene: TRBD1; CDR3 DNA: TGTGCCAGCAGCGTAGGGACAGGGGGTGTTAGCAATCAGCCCCAGCATTTT; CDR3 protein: CASSVGTGGVSNQPQHF
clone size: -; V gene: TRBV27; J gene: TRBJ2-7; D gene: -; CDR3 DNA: TGTGCCAGCAGATCCCAGGGGGGGCGTAACTCCTACGAGCAGTACTTC; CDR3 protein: CASRSQGGRNSYEQYF
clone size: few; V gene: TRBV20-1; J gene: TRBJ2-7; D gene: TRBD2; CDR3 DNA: TGCAGTGCTAGACCTGGGACTAACTACGAGCAGTACTTC; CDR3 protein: CSARPGTNYEQYF
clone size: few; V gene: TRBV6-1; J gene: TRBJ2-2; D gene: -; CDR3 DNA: TGTGCCAGCAGCCTGGGGGAGACCTCGAGCACCGGGGAGCTGTTTTTT; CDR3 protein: CASSLGETSSTGELFF
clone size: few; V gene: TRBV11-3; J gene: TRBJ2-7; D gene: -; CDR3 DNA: TGTGCCAGCAGCTTAACAGGAAGCGGCGAGCAGTACTTC; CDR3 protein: CASSLTGSGEQYF
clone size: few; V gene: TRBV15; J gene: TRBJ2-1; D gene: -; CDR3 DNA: TGTGCCACCAGCAGGCCGAAAAAGGAAGGGAGTATGGAGCAGTTCTTC; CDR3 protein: CATSRPKKEGSMEQFF
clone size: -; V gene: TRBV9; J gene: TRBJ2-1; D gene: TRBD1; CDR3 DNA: TGTGCCAGCAGCTTCTCCGGACAGGGGGCGCTGAATGAGCAGTTCTTC; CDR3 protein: CASSFSGQGALNEQFF
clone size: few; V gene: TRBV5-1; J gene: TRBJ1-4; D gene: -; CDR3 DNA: TGCGCCAGCAGGGTGACCTGGGAGGATGAAAAACTGTTTTTT; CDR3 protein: CASRVTWEDEKLFF
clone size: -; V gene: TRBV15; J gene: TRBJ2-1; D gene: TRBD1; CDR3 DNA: TGTGCCACCAGTCGAGACAGGGGCTACAATGAGCAGTTCTTC; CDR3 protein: CATSRDRGYNEQFF
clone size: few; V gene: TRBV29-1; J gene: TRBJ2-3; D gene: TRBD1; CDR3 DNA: TGCAGCGCTGGGGCCGCGGACAGGGCTGAAGATACGCAGTATTTT; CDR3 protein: CSAGAADRAEDTQYF
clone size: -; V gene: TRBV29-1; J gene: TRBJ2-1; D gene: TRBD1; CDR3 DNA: TGCAGCGCCACGGACAGGTACAATGAGCAGTTCTTC; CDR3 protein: CSATDRYNEQFF
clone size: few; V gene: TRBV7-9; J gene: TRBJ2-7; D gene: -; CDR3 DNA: TGTGCCAGCAGCTCTCTGAGCTCCTACGAGCAGTACTTC; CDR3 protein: CASSSLSSYEQYF